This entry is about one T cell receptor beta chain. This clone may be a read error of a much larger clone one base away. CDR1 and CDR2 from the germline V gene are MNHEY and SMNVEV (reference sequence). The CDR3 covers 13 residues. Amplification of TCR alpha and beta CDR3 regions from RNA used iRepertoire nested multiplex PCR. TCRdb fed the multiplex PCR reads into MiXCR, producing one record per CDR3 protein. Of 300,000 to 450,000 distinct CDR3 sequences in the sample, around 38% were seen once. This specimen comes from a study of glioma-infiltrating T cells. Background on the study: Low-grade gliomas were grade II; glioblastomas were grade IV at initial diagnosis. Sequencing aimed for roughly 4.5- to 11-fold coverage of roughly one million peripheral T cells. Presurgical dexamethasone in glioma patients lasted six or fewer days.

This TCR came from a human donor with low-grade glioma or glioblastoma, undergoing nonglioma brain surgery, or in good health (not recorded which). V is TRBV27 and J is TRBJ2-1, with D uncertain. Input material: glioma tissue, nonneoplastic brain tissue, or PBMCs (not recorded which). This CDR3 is CAGSPDGNNEQFF. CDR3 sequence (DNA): TGTGCCGGCAGTCCCGACGGAAACAATGAGCAGTTCTTC.